These T cell receptor beta chains were read from a single sample in a study of T-cell reconstitution after alpha-beta-depleted transplantation in children. TCRdb fed the PCR reads into MiXCR, producing one record per CDR3 protein. The sample includes almost 500,000 distinct CDR3 sequences, around 13% of them seen just once. Source: PBMCs from the stem cell graft donor, taken from the stem cell graft. The receptors shown here come from a human donor who donated a stem cell graft to a child with combined immunodeficiency. Each CDR3 is given with its conserved first and last residue. The order of the fields is clone size, V gene, D gene, J gene, CDR3 DNA, CDR3 protein. The D gene is left open where the match is weak. Clone size is shown for a subset of rows, as once, few, many or a class of expanded clone.

size: .
V: TRBV20-1
D: .
J: TRBJ1-2
DNA: TGCAGTGCTAGAGACCCTAGGGAGGACTATGGCGACACCTTC
CDR3: CSARDPREDYGDTF

size: many
V: TRBV27
D: TRBD1
J: TRBJ2-3
DNA: TGTGCCAGCAGTCATGGACAGGGATCCACAGATACGCAGTATTTT
CDR3: CASSHGQGSTDTQYF

size: .
V: TRBV11-3
D: .
J: TRBJ2-1
DNA: TGTGCCAGCGGTAGGGTAAATGAGCAGTTCTTC
CDR3: CASGRVNEQFF

size: .
V: TRBV27
D: TRBD1
J: TRBJ2-7
DNA: TGTGCCAGCAGGGGACAGCCCTCCTACGAGCAGTACTTC
CDR3: CASRGQPSYEQYF

size: .
V: TRBV12-3/TRBV12-4
D: .
J: TRBJ2-1
DNA: TGTGCCAGCAGTTTGGGGATGGGGGAGCAGTTCTTC
CDR3: CASSLGMGEQFF

size: .
V: TRBV12-5
D: TRBD2
J: TRBJ2-5
DNA: TGTGCTAGTGGTTCCACTAGCGGGGGGCGAGGAACCCAGTACTTC
CDR3: CASGSTSGGRGTQYF

size: few
V: TRBV20-1
D: TRBD2
J: TRBJ2-1
DNA: TGCAGTGCTAGAGATCACCGGCGGGAGGGCCTCGATGAGCAGTTCTTC
CDR3: CSARDHRREGLDEQFF

size: .
V: TRBV11-2
D: TRBD2
J: TRBJ2-2
DNA: TGTGCCAGCAGCTTGTTCCGACTAGCGGGGGCCGGGGAGCTGTTTTTT
CDR3: CASSLFRLAGAGELFF

size: .
V: TRBV29-1
D: TRBD2
J: TRBJ2-7
DNA: TGCAGCGTTGAAGCTGGGAGGGAATGGTACTTC
CDR3: CSVEAGREWYF

size: many
V: TRBV5-1
D: .
J: TRBJ1-2
DNA: TGCGCCAGCAGCGAGACGGACGGTTACTATGGCTACACCTTC
CDR3: CASSETDGYYGYTF

size: many
V: TRBV6-1
D: TRBD2
J: TRBJ2-5
DNA: TGTGCCAGCAGTACGGGACTAGCAGAGCAAGAGACCCAGTACTTC
CDR3: CASSTGLAEQETQYF

size: .
V: TRBV2
D: TRBD2
J: TRBJ2-7
DNA: TGTGCCAGCAGTGCCCCGGGACTAGCGGGACCCTACGAGCAGTACTTC
CDR3: CASSAPGLAGPYEQYF

size: many
V: TRBV20-1
D: .
J: TRBJ2-3
DNA: TGCAGTGCTAGTCCTGGACCGGACCCCGGAGATACGCAGTATTTT
CDR3: CSASPGPDPGDTQYF

size: few
V: TRBV7-2
D: TRBD1
J: TRBJ2-5
DNA: TGTGCCAGCAGCTTAGTACCCCGGACAGGGAGTGAGACCCAGTACTTC
CDR3: CASSLVPRTGSETQYF

size: few
V: TRBV20-1
D: TRBD2
J: TRBJ2-1
DNA: TGCAGTGCGGTAGCGGGCAGCTCCTACAATGAGCAGTTCTTC
CDR3: CSAVAGSSYNEQFF

size: .
V: TRBV20-1
D: .
J: TRBJ1-4
DNA: TGCAGTGCTAGAGGGGGGGGAGCCTTGGAAAAACTGTTTTTT
CDR3: CSARGGGALEKLFF

size: few
V: TRBV24-1
D: TRBD1
J: TRBJ2-2
DNA: TGTGCCACCAGTGGTAATGTTGGACGCAGGGGGACCGGGGAGCTGTTTTTT
CDR3: CATSGNVGRRGTGELFF

size: few
V: TRBV7-9
D: .
J: TRBJ1-2
DNA: TGTGCCAGCAGCCTGGTGGGGGATGGCTATGGCTACACCTTC
CDR3: CASSLVGDGYGYTF

size: .
V: TRBV12-3/TRBV12-4
D: TRBD2
J: TRBJ2-3
DNA: TGTGCCTGCAGTTTGGGACGTCTTCGACTAGCGGGGGGGAGGGATACGCAGTATTTT
CDR3: CACSLGRLRLAGGRDTQYF

size: .
V: TRBV30
D: TRBD2
J: TRBJ2-1
DNA: TGTGCCTGGAGTATTCGAACTAGCGGGACTGAGCAGTTCTTC
CDR3: CAWSIRTSGTEQFF

size: few
V: TRBV7-2
D: TRBD2
J: TRBJ2-1
DNA: TGTGCCAGCAGCTTACTCGGGTACCGTCAGACTAGCGATGAGCAGTTCTTC
CDR3: CASSLLGYRQTSDEQFF

size: few
V: TRBV7-8
D: TRBD1
J: TRBJ2-7
DNA: TGTGCCAGCAGCTTAGTACCGGGACAGGGAACCCCCCCCTACGAGCAGTACTTC
CDR3: CASSLVPGQGTPPYEQYF

size: few
V: TRBV29-1
D: .
J: TRBJ2-1
DNA: TGCAGCGCCCACGCGAGCAATTTCACCAATGAGCAGTTCTTC
CDR3: CSAHASNFTNEQFF

size: many
V: TRBV4-3
D: .
J: TRBJ2-7
DNA: TGCGCCAGCAGCCAAGTGGGCAGGGTAAGCAACGAGCAGTACTTC
CDR3: CASSQVGRVSNEQYF

size: .
V: TRBV11-2
D: .
J: TRBJ2-7
DNA: TGTGCCAGCAGCTTATTACGGAGGACCGGACCCTACGAGCAGTACTTC
CDR3: CASSLLRRTGPYEQYF

size: .
V: TRBV18
D: .
J: TRBJ2-7
DNA: TGTGCCAGCTCACCACCCCAGGGCAGGCCAACCTACGAGCAGTACTTC
CDR3: CASSPPQGRPTYEQYF

size: .
V: TRBV6-1
D: .
J: TRBJ1-1
DNA: TGTGCCAGCACCTCTAGATGGACAGCCAGTACGGCTTTCTTT
CDR3: CASTSRWTASTAFF

size: many
V: TRBV10-2
D: TRBD2
J: TRBJ2-3
DNA: TGCGCCAGCAGTGACGAGCGGGGTGGCACAGATACGCAGTATTTT
CDR3: CASSDERGGTDTQYF

size: .
V: TRBV30
D: .
J: TRBJ2-3
DNA: TGTGCCTGGAGCCGACGCCTAGGGGATACGCAGTATTTT
CDR3: CAWSRRLGDTQYF

size: .
V: TRBV7-8
D: .
J: TRBJ2-7
DNA: TGTGCCAGCAGCCCGCAAGCGATCTACGAGCAGTACTTC
CDR3: CASSPQAIYEQYF

size: .
V: TRBV7-3
D: .
J: TRBJ1-1
DNA: TGTGCCAGCAGCCGCCTAGGGACGGACACTGAAGCTTTCTTT
CDR3: CASSRLGTDTEAFF

size: .
V: TRBV5-1
D: .
J: TRBJ2-3
DNA: TGCGCCAGCAGCTTGGTTGCAGGGTTCGCAGATACGCAGTATTTT
CDR3: CASSLVAGFADTQYF